The entry below gives a single T cell receptor beta chain sequence along with its context. The protocol was immunoSEQ multiplex PCR, while the TCRdb copy is restricted to in-frame clones and leaves out a portion. The sample holds some 170,000 clones; roughly 88% are singletons and the top ten take around 3%. The data were obtained in a study of cytotoxic CD8 clonotypes in ibrutinib-treated CLL. Germline assignment: CDR1 SGDLS and CDR2 YYNGEE. V shed 4 bases and J shed 2 bases, with 12 bases lying between them. This CDR3 is built from 14 residues. The sequence was collected from a human donor with chronic lymphocytic leukemia. The sequenced sample was PBMCs, obtained at disease progression, from a patient treated with ibrutinib. V and J are TRBV9 and TRBJ2-5, with D tentatively TRBD1 (5 bases). The CDR3 region has the DNA TGTGCCAGCAGCCCAGCGAGACAGCAAGAGACCCAGTACTTC. This encodes CASSPARQQETQYF.